The 28 T cell receptor beta chains below were found in one sample sequenced in a study of graft-versus-host responses after intestinal transplantation. The method was immunoSEQ multiplex PCR; TCRdb's version includes in-frame clones alone and lacks a portion of them. There are 15,000 to 20,000 clones in the sample; about nine tenths occur only once, and 1.5% to 2.5% lies in the top ten. The specimen comprised PBMCs, sampled 350 to 400 days after transplant. These receptors originate from a human patient who received an intestinal transplant, so some T cells may come from the graft donor.

The V and J genes are TRBV5-1 and TRBJ2-3, with no clear D. Germline CDR1 and CDR2: SGHRS and YFSETQ. V was trimmed by 0 bases and J by 6 bases, leaving 8 bases between them. This CDR3 is built from 13 residues. The CDR3 DNA is TGCGCCAGCAGCTTGGGGGGTGCGGATACGCAGTATTTT. It is translated as CASSLGGADTQYF.

This clone has a single count. The chain uses TRBV7-2 and TRBJ1-4; possibly TRBD1 for D (5 bases). V lost 0 bases and J lost 7, with 12 bases in between. CDR1 and CDR2 from the germline V gene are SGHTA and FQGNSA. The CDR3 consists of 15 residues. This chain's CDR3 is CASSLAVSRVEKLFF. The CDR3 DNA reads TGTGCCAGCAGCTTAGCAGTATCCAGGGTTGAAAAACTGTTTTTT.

The gene calls are TRBV6-5 and TRBJ1-3; D is uncertain. The CDR3 consists of 13 residues. The germline gives CDR1 MNHEY, CDR2 SVGAGI. Trimming cost V 10 bases and J 2 bases, with 12 bases left between them. The CDR3 here is CATTDGPGNTIYF. Written as DNA, the CDR3 is TGTGCCACCACGGACGGCCCTGGAAACACCATATATTTT.

This clone was seen more than once but under ten times. J is TRBJ1-1 and V is TRBV28; possible D gene TRBD1, 5 bases. The CDR3 consists of 15 residues. The germline V gene encodes CDR1 MDHEN and CDR2 SYDVKM. Trimming stripped 3 bases from V and 7 bases from J, with 18 bases between. The CDR3 region is CASSFISAGENEAFF. Here the CDR3 DNA reads TGTGCCAGCAGTTTTATTTCGGCGGGGGAGAATGAAGCTTTCTTT.

This clone has a single count. V gene TRBV10-1 combines with J gene TRBJ2-1; D unclear. Germline V lookup: CDR1 WNHNN, CDR2 SYGVQD (reference sequence). The V end was cut by 6 bases, the J end by 2 bases, with 11 bases between. The CDR3 length is 14 residues. The DNA of the CDR3 is TGCGCCAGCAGCCTAGAGAAGACCTACAATGAGCAGTTCTTC. As protein: CASSLEKTYNEQFF.

The CDR3: CASSYMGGRQYF. In DNA, the CDR3 is TGTGCCAGCAGTTACATGGGGGGCAGGCAGTACTTC. The gene calls are TRBV6-5 and TRBJ2-7; D possibly matches TRBD1 or TRBD2 (6 bases each). The CDR3 covers 12 residues. Germline CDR1 and CDR2: MNHEY and SVGAGI. The V gene lost 2 bases and the J gene lost 9 bases, with 11 bases spanning the gap.

The rearrangement links TRBV6-8 to TRBJ2-7, with TRBD1 matching over 7 bases. The CDR3 is made up of 15 amino acids. Germline V CDR1 and CDR2: MNHGY, SAAAGT. V dropped 4 bases and J dropped 6; count of bases not matched to a gene: 12. The CDR3 spells CASSLQGTQGGEQYF. The CDR3, as DNA: TGTGCCAGCAGTTTACAGGGGACCCAGGGCGGCGAGCAGTACTTC.

The chain is built from TRBV2 and TRBJ1-6; D call uncertain. Trimming pared 7 bases from V and 5 bases from J, leaving 0 bases between. Germline lookup yields CDR1 SNHLY and CDR2 FYNNEI. The CDR3 loop spans 10 amino acids. In nucleotides, the CDR3 is TGTGCCAGCAATAATTCACCCCTCCACTTT. Encoded protein: CASNNSPLHF.

This clone occurred a few times. CDR3 sequence: CASSSPDRGGTWAFF. The CDR3 DNA is TGTGCCAGCAGTTCCCCGGACAGGGGGGGGACCTGGGCTTTCTTT. J is TRBJ1-1 and V is TRBV28; 10 bases are a match to TRBD1. This CDR3 spans 15 amino acids. Germline CDR1 is MDHEN and CDR2 is SYDVKM. After removal of 4 bases from V and 11 bases from J, the junction contained 13 bases not matched to a gene.

The chain carries TRBV4-1 and TRBJ2-7; TRBD1 matches 7 bases. Germline CDR1 is MGHRA and CDR2 is YSYEKL. The CDR3 runs to 13 residues. V was pared by 3 bases and J by 4 bases, with 3 bases of the junction left unmatched. The CDR3 sequence is CASSQRDSYEQYF. DNA of the CDR3: TGCGCCAGCAGCCAGAGGGACAGTTACGAGCAGTACTTC.

J is TRBJ1-2 and V is TRBV7-9, with TRBD1 matching over 8 bases. Germline V gives CDR1 SEHNR, CDR2 FQNEAQ (reference sequence). V shed 6 bases, J shed 4 bases, and the junction held 7 bases outside the gene matches. The CDR3 spans 14 residues. The DNA for the CDR3 is TGTGCCAGCAGAGACGACAGGGGCGGCTATGGCTACACCTTC. It encodes CASRDDRGGYGYTF.

The sample holds a few counts of this clone. V gene TRBV6-4 combines with J gene TRBJ2-1; D tentatively reads TRBD1 or TRBD2 (6 bases each). There are 15 residues in the CDR3. V was clipped by 5 bases and J by 0 bases, with 11 bases between them. Germline V gene sequence: CDR1 MRHNA, CDR2 SNTAGT. DNA for the CDR3: TGTGCCAGCAGTTTAGCGGACAGCTCCTACAATGAGCAGTTCTTC. This codes for CASSLADSSYNEQFF.

The chain carries TRBV2 and TRBJ2-5; D might be TRBD2 (7 bases). CDR1 and CDR2 from the germline V gene are SNHLY and FYNNEI. Trimming pared 6 bases from V and 2 bases from J, leaving 16 bases between. This CDR3 is built from 15 residues. The CDR3 DNA follows: TGTGCCAGCAGCGCGGGGGAGGGGGGGCAAGAGACCCAGTACTTC. It specifies CASSAGEGGQETQYF.

The chain has TRBV6-5 and TRBJ1-2; D unresolved. The V and J ends lost 5 bases and 8 bases respectively, with 12 bases between them. This CDR3 has 12 residues. Germline assignment: CDR1 MNHEY and CDR2 SVGAGI. The DNA of the CDR3 is TGTGCCAGCAGTCCCGCCCCGAGCGGCTACACCTTC. Protein: CASSPAPSGYTF.

The V call is TRBV6-1, the J call TRBJ1-5; the D gene is possibly TRBD1 (6 bases). Trimming took 8 bases from V and 3 from J, leaving 11 bases between them. The germline CDR1 and CDR2 sequences are MNHNS and SASEGT. The CDR3 has 13 amino acids. CDR3 DNA sequence: TGTGCCAGCGGGGGGGCGGACAATCAGCCCCAGCATTTT. This sequence encodes CASGGADNQPQHF.

The rearrangement links TRBV7-3 to TRBJ2-7; unclear D gene. CDR3 length: 12 residues. The V end was cut by 2 bases, the J end by 2 bases, with 4 bases between. The V gene's germline CDR1 is SGHTA and CDR2 FQGTGA. This CDR3 is CASSLSPYEQYF. The CDR3 nucleotides read TGTGCCAGCAGCTTATCTCCCTACGAGCAGTACTTC.

The rearrangement links TRBV2 to TRBJ1-2; the match to TRBD1 covers 7 bases. This CDR3 comprises 16 residues. From germline, CDR1 is SNHLY and CDR2 FYNNEI. J was trimmed by 3 bases and V by 2 bases; bases with no gene match: 9. The CDR3 spells CASSEQGVIMDYGYTF. CDR3 nucleotide sequence: TGTGCCAGCAGTGAACAGGGGGTAATCATGGACTATGGCTACACCTTC.

This clone was detected once. This chain joins TRBV28 and TRBJ2-7; 8 nucleotides match TRBD1. Trimming removed 6 bases from V and 4 bases from J; junction bases left unmatched: 8. CDR1 and CDR2 (germline): MDHEN, SYDVKM. This CDR3 spans 14 amino acids. CDR3 nucleotide sequence: TGTGCCAGCAGCCCGGGACAGGTGGGATACGAGCAGTACTTC. It yields the protein CASSPGQVGYEQYF. Looking up the rest from reference TRBV28 and TRBJ2-7 gives the full variable domain: DVKVTQSSRYLVKRTGEKVFLECVQDMDHENMFWYRQDPGLGLRLIYFSYDVKMKEKGDIPEGYSVSREKKERFSLILESASTNQTSMYLCASSPGQVGYEQYFGPGTRLTVT.

V and J are TRBV18 and TRBJ2-7; 10 nucleotides line up with TRBD1. J gave up 1 base and V 5 bases, and 2 bases lay outside the gene matches. There are 14 residues in the CDR3. The germline CDR1 and CDR2 sequences are KGHSH and LQKENI. The CDR3 loop is CASSDRGPSYEQYF. Written as DNA, the CDR3 is TGTGCCAGCTCAGACAGGGGGCCTTCCTACGAGCAGTACTTC.

The chain joins TRBV15 to TRBJ1-1; D call uncertain. Germline CDR1 and CDR2: LNHNV and YYDKDF (reference sequence). V lost 0 bases to trimming and J lost 7 bases, with 9 bases between them. The CDR3 covers 13 residues. The CDR3 here is CATSREPLLEAFF. DNA of the CDR3: TGTGCCACCAGCAGAGAGCCACTCCTTGAAGCTTTCTTT.

The J gene is TRBJ1-5, the V gene TRBV16; the D is unclear. Trimming stripped 2 bases from V and 7 bases from J, with 9 bases between. CDR1 is KGHSY and CDR2 is FQNENV in the germline V gene. The CDR3 sequence is 13 residues long. The CDR3, as DNA: TGTGCCAGCAGCCAAAGTAGGTACCAGCCCCAGCATTTT. Translated: CASSQSRYQPQHF.

The DNA of the CDR3 is TGCAGCGTTGATGGGGGAGGGACCGGGGAGCTGTTTTTT. Its protein is CSVDGGGTGELFF. The gene calls are TRBV29-1 and TRBJ2-2; 7 positions agree with TRBD2. Germline CDR1 reads SQVTM; CDR2 reads ANQGSEA. The V and J ends lost 3 bases and 5 bases, in that order; junction bases with no gene match: 3. The CDR3 has 13 residues.

The V gene is TRBV6-4, the J gene TRBJ1-6; the D is unclear. The length of the CDR3 is 13 residues. The germline V and J ends were trimmed by 5 bases and 5 bases, with 7 bases remaining between them. Germline loops: CDR1 MRHNA, CDR2 SNTAGT. As DNA, the CDR3 is TGTGCCAGCAGTCCATCGGATAATTCACCCCTCCACTTT. Translating gives CASSPSDNSPLHF.

This CDR3 reads CASSGPTYSNQPQHF. The CDR3 DNA follows: TGTGCCAGCAGTGGACCAACGTATAGCAATCAGCCCCAGCATTTT. The chain employs TRBV6-5 and TRBJ1-5; D is unresolved. Germline V gives CDR1 MNHEY, CDR2 SVGAGI. Trimming removed 5 bases at V and 0 bases at J, with 11 bases between. The CDR3 totals 15 residues.

This clone has only one observation. The CDR3 is CASSLGGQNQHF. CDR3 nucleotide sequence: TGTGCCAGCAGCTTGGGGGGACAGAACCAGCATTTT. V gene TRBV7-2 combines with J gene TRBJ1-5, with 7 bases identical to TRBD1. This CDR3 region has 12 residues. Germline V gene sequence: CDR1 SGHTA, CDR2 FQGNSA. The ends lost 3 bases at V and 12 bases at J; junction bases unmatched: 5.

The genes are TRBV5-6 and TRBJ1-6, with TRBD1 identical over 7 bases. The CDR3 length is 14 residues. Per the germline V gene, CDR1 is SGHDT and CDR2 is YYEEEE. V was pared by 4 bases and J by 5 bases, with 3 bases of the junction left unmatched. CDR3 coding DNA: TGTGCCAGCAGCCAGGGGGGGGATAATTCACCCCTCCACTTT. It specifies CASSQGGDNSPLHF.

The rearrangement joins TRBV5-1 to TRBJ1-1; D gene ambiguous. V lost 4 bases and J lost 10, with 17 bases in between. The CDR3 is made up of 13 amino acids. The V gene's germline CDR1 is SGHRS and CDR2 YFSETQ. The CDR3 reads CASSPLSESVAFF. In DNA form, the CDR3 reads TGCGCCAGCAGCCCACTATCCGAATCCGTAGCTTTCTTT.

This clone has only one observation. This rearrangement joins TRBV5-4 to TRBJ2-2; 8 nucleotides match TRBD2. Germline values: CDR1 SGHNT, CDR2 YYREEE (reference sequence). The CDR3 totals 18 residues. The J segment lost 5 bases and the V segment lost 2 bases, leaving 14 bases of the junction unmatched. The CDR3 nucleotides are TGTGCCAGCAGCTTTGGGCTAGCGGGCGTAATGAGTACCGGGGAGCTGTTTTTT. It yields the protein CASSFGLAGVMSTGELFF.